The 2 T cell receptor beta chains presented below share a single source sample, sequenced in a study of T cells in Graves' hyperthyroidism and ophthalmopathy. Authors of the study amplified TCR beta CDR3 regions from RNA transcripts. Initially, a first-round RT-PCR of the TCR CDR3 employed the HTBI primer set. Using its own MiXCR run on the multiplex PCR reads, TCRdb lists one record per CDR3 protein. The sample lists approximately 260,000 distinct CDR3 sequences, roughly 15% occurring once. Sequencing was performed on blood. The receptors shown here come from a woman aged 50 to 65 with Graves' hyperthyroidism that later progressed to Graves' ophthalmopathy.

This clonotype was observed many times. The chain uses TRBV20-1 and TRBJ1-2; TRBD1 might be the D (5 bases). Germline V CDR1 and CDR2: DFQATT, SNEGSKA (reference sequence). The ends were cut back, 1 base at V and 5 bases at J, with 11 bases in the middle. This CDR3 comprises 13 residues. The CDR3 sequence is CSARVAGGYGYTF. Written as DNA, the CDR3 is TGCAGTGCTAGAGTTGCTGGGGGGTATGGCTACACCTTC.

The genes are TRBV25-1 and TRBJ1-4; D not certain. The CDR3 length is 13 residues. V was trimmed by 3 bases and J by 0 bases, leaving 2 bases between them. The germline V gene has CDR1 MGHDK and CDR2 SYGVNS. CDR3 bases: TGTGCCAGCAGTGACGCAACTAATGAAAAACTGTTTTTT. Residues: CASSDATNEKLFF.